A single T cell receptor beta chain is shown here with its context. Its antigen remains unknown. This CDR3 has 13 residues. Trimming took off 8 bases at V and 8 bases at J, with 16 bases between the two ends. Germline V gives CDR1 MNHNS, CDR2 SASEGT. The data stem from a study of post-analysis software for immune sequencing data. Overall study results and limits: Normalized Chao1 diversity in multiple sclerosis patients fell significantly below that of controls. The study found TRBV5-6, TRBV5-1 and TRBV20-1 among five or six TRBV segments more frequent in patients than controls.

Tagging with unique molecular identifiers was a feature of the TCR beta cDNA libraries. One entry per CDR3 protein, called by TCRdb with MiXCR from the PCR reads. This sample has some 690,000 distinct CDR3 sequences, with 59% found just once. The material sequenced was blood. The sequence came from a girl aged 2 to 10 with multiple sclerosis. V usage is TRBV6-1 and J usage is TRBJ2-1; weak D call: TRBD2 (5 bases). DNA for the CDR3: TGTGCCAGCGTGCGGGTCCTGGTACATGAGCAGTTCTTC. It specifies CASVRVLVHEQFF.